What follows are 29 T cell receptor beta chains derived from one specimen sequenced in a study of cytomegalovirus exposure and HLA in healthy donors. Amplification used 60 Vbeta primers and 13 Jbeta primers. Profiling relied on immunoSEQ multiplex PCR, and the TCRdb table lists in-frame clones only, not all of them. The sample contains around 130,000 clones, over 70% of which appear only once. The sample taken for sequencing was PBMCs. These receptors were collected from a young woman in good health and CMV-seronegative.

The J gene is TRBJ2-2, the V gene TRBV19, with 10 bases aligning to TRBD1. V lost 6 bases to trimming and J lost 5 bases; unmatched junction nucleotides: 9. Per the germline V gene, CDR1 is LNHDA and CDR2 is SQIVND (reference sequence). This CDR3 contains 16 residues. The chain's CDR3 is CASRTTGTGVTGELFF. The DNA of the CDR3 is TGTGCCAGTAGAACAACCGGGACAGGGGTTACCGGGGAGCTGTTTTTT.

This chain links TRBV9 with TRBJ2-2, with a possible D match to TRBD2 (5 bases). Looked up from germline, CDR1 is SGDLS and CDR2 is YYNGEE. V lost 4 bases and J lost 1, with 17 bases in between. CDR3 length equals 17 residues. CDR3 region: CASSTLGGQRNTGELFF. The CDR3 DNA reads as TGTGCCAGCAGCACCCTGGGCGGGCAGAGGAACACCGGGGAGCTGTTTTTT. Full variable domain (outside the CDR3, taken from reference TRBV9 and TRBJ2-2): DSGVTQTPKHLITATGQRVTLRCSPRSGDLSVYWYQQSLDQGLQFLIQYYNGEERAKGNILERFSAQQFPDLHSELNLSSLELGDSALYFCASSTLGGQRNTGELFFGEGSRLTVL.

In the case of this clone: A junction end diverges from the germline sequence, so it may reflect a read error. Other DNA sequences in this specimen translate into the identical CDR3. This chain connects TRBV10-3 to TRBJ1-1; D is ambiguous. Germline loops: CDR1 ENHRY, CDR2 SYGVKD. This CDR3 region has 13 residues. CDR3 amino acids: CAIGSGLNTEAFF. CDR3 nucleotides: TGTGCCATCGGGAGTGGATTGAACACTGAAGCCTTCTTT.

This clone was seen just once. This rearrangement joins TRBV28 to TRBJ2-1; 7 bases are a match to TRBD2. The CDR3 has 13 residues. The V gene's germline CDR1 is MDHEN and CDR2 SYDVKM. The V gene end was trimmed by 5 bases and the J gene end by 5 bases; junction bases not matched to a gene: 3. CDR3 sequence reads: CASSPSGNNEQFF. The CDR3 nucleotides are TGTGCCAGCAGTCCCAGCGGGAACAATGAGCAGTTCTTC.

This rearrangement joins TRBV30 to TRBJ1-3; D is uncertain. Germline V gene sequence: CDR1 GTSNPN, CDR2 SVGIG (reference sequence). The CDR3 sequence is 12 residues long. The V end lost 5 bases, the J end lost 0 bases, and 5 bases lay between the germline ends. CDR3 coding DNA: TGTGCCTGGGCACTCTCTGGAAACACCATATATTTT. Its translation is CAWALSGNTIYF.

V usage is TRBV5-1 and J usage is TRBJ2-7, with TRBD2 matching 11 bases. CDR1 and CDR2 (germline): SGHRS, YFSETQ. The length of the CDR3 is 17 residues. The trim removed 1 base at V and 4 bases at J, leaving 10 bases unmatched. CDR3 protein: CASSLSHPGLAAYEQYF. The CDR3 region has the DNA TGCGCCAGCAGCTTGTCTCATCCGGGACTAGCGGCTTACGAGCAGTACTTC. Drawing the rest from reference TRBV5-1 and TRBJ2-7, the complete variable domain is KAGVTQTPRYLIKTRGQQVTLSCSPISGHRSVSWYQQTPGQGLQFLFEYFSETQRNKGNFPGRFSGRQFSNSRSEMNVSTLELGDSALYLCASSLSHPGLAAYEQYFGPGTRLTVT.

J is TRBJ2-7 and V is TRBV19; D remains ambiguous. Trimming took off 5 bases at V and 0 bases at J, with 8 bases between the two ends. CDR1 is LNHDA, CDR2 SQIVND, per germline (reference sequence). The CDR3 is 13 residues long. DNA for the CDR3: TGTGCCAGTAGTGCCGGCGGCTCCTACGAGCAGTACTTC. It is translated as CASSAGGSYEQYF.

This chain uses TRBV5-6 with TRBJ2-7, with D perhaps matching TRBD1 (5 bases). Looked up from germline, CDR1 is SGHDT and CDR2 is YYEEEE. The CDR3 covers 12 residues. V lost 7 bases and J lost 3, with 11 bases in between. CDR3 in amino acids: CASGAGIYEQYF. DNA for the CDR3: TGTGCCAGCGGGGCAGGGATCTACGAGCAGTACTTC. Filled out from reference TRBV5-6 and TRBJ2-7, the complete variable domain reads DAGVTQSPTHLIKTRGQQVTLRCSPKSGHDTVSWYQQALGQGPQFIFQYYEEEERQRGNFPDRFSGHQFPNYSSELNVNALLLGDSALYLCASGAGIYEQYFGPGTRLTVT.

The V and J genes are TRBV10-1 and TRBJ2-7, with D perhaps matching TRBD2 (5 bases). V was cut by 4 bases and J by 6 bases, with 16 bases left in between. The CDR3 length is 14 residues. CDR1 is WNHNN and CDR2 is SYGVQD in the germline V gene (reference sequence). The CDR3 sequence: CASSGSERASEQYF. The CDR3 bases are TGCGCCAGCAGTGGGTCGGAGAGGGCCTCCGAGCAGTACTTC.

This clone was seen a single time. The chain is built from TRBV5-1 and TRBJ2-5; TRBD1 might be the D (6 bases). This CDR3 comprises 14 residues. The V end was cut by 3 bases, the J end by 0 bases, with 9 bases between. Germline V gene data show CDR1 as SGHRS and CDR2 as YFSETQ. CDR3 coding DNA: TGCGCCAGCAGCTGGGACAACAACCAAGAGACCCAGTACTTC. This sequence encodes CASSWDNNQETQYF.

The chain couples TRBV10-1 to TRBJ2-1, with no clear D. The germline CDR1 and CDR2 sequences are WNHNN and SYGVQD (reference sequence). The CDR3 runs to 14 residues. Trimming took 2 bases from V and 2 from J, leaving 7 bases between them. CDR3 amino acids: CASSEEAAYNEQFF. The CDR3 region has the DNA TGCGCCAGCAGTGAGGAGGCAGCCTACAATGAGCAGTTCTTC.

This clone was counted a few times. The chain uses TRBV2 and TRBJ1-2, with D perhaps TRBD1 (5 bases). Trimming cost V 6 bases and J 6 bases, with 14 bases left between them. CDR1 and CDR2 from the germline V gene are SNHLY and FYNNEI. The CDR3 extends over 13 amino acids. This chain's CDR3 is CASSPAEGDGYTF. The CDR3 DNA reads as TGTGCCAGCAGCCCGGCAGAAGGGGATGGCTACACCTTC.

V usage is TRBV30 and J usage is TRBJ2-1, with D perhaps matching TRBD1 (5 bases). CDR1 and CDR2 (germline): GTSNPN, SVGIG (reference sequence). There are 13 residues in the CDR3. V shed 2 bases and J shed 10 bases, with 15 bases lying between them. The CDR3 bases are TGTGCCTGGAGTACGGACCTCAAGGGGGAGCAGTTCTTC. Translation: CAWSTDLKGEQFF. Drawing the rest from reference TRBV30 and TRBJ2-1, the complete variable domain is SQTIHQWPATLVQPVGSPLSLECTVEGTSNPNLYWYRQAAGRGLQLLFYSVGIGQISSEVPQNLSASRPQDRQFILSSKKLLLSDSGFYLCAWSTDLKGEQFFGPGTRLTVL.

The chain combines TRBV7-2 with TRBJ2-1; possibly TRBD2 for D (5 bases). V was cut by 3 bases and J by 7 bases, with 10 bases left in between. The CDR3 consists of 13 residues. Looked up from germline, CDR1 is SGHTA and CDR2 is FQGNSA. CDR3 bases: TGTGCCAGCAGCTTTACTAGGAGGAATGAGCAGTTCTTC. Protein sequence: CASSFTRRNEQFF.

This clone was seen only a few times. The chain employs TRBV30 and TRBJ1-1, with D unresolved. Trimming removed 2 bases at V and 4 bases at J, with 8 bases between. The CDR3 has 12 amino acids. From germline, CDR1 is GTSNPN and CDR2 SVGIG (reference sequence). The DNA of the CDR3 is TGTGCCTGGAGTTTAGGAGGCACTGAAGCTTTCTTT. It encodes CAWSLGGTEAFF.

The chain uses TRBV2 and TRBJ2-3, with D possibly TRBD2 on 5 matching bases. The CDR3 contains 13 residues. Germline-derived CDR1 and CDR2 are SNHLY and FYNNEI. V lost 0 bases, J lost 4 bases, and 5 bases lay in between. CDR3 DNA: TGTGCCAGCAGTGAAGCGGAGGCAGATACGCAGTATTTT. Residues: CASSEAEADTQYF.

The rearrangement links TRBV10-3 to TRBJ2-7; 7 bases agree with TRBD2. The CDR3 runs to 12 residues. V lost 3 bases, J lost 6 bases, and 2 bases stayed unmatched. Germline CDR1 reads ENHRY; CDR2 reads SYGVKD. CDR3 in amino acids: CAISESGGEQYF. CDR3 sequence (DNA): TGTGCCATCAGTGAATCGGGGGGCGAGCAGTACTTC.

The rearrangement links TRBV5-6 to TRBJ2-3; D is possibly TRBD2 (5 bases). The CDR3 runs to 13 residues. The germline CDR1 and CDR2 sequences are SGHDT and YYEEEE. Deletions cut 0 bases from V and 3 bases from J, with 5 bases between. CDR3 coding DNA: TGTGCCAGCAGCTTGGCGGGAACAGATACGCAGTATTTT. It is translated as CASSLAGTDTQYF.

Only one count was recorded for this clone. This chain links TRBV9 with TRBJ2-5, with 7 bases matching TRBD2. The V gene's germline CDR1 is SGDLS and CDR2 YYNGEE. With V trimmed by 2 bases and J by 0 bases, 1 base remained unmatched. This CDR3 contains 14 residues. CDR3 DNA sequence: TGTGCCAGCAGCGTTGGGGGGGACCAAGAGACCCAGTACTTC. Translating it yields CASSVGGDQETQYF.

The chain joins TRBV27 to TRBJ2-3; a possible D gene is TRBD1 (6 bases). This CDR3 is built from 17 residues. The germline V gene encodes CDR1 MNHEY and CDR2 SMNVEV (reference sequence). V was trimmed by 5 bases and J by 2 bases, leaving 20 bases between them. CDR3 sequence (DNA): TGTGCCAGCAGTCGGGGTATACAGGGCTTAAACACAGATACGCAGTATTTT. Its translation is CASSRGIQGLNTDTQYF.

The rearrangement links TRBV5-1 to TRBJ2-3, with 11 positions matching TRBD2. The CDR3 loop spans 15 amino acids. Germline CDR1 reads SGHRS; CDR2 reads YFSETQ. The V segment lost 1 base and the J segment 3 bases; nucleotides outside the gene matches: 1. CDR3 region: CASSLPSGGTDTQYF. The DNA for the CDR3 is TGCGCCAGCAGCTTGCCTAGCGGGGGGACAGATACGCAGTATTTT.

CDR3: CAWSVRTSYEQYF. Written as DNA, the CDR3 is TGTGCCTGGAGTGTCCGCACTAGCTACGAGCAGTACTTC. This rearrangement joins TRBV30 to TRBJ2-7, with D perhaps matching TRBD2 (5 bases). Germline lookup yields CDR1 GTSNPN and CDR2 SVGIG (reference sequence). The CDR3 consists of 13 residues. V was clipped by 0 bases and J by 3 bases, with 9 bases between them.

The CDR3 sequence is CASSLAASGNTGELFF. The DNA for the CDR3 is TGTGCCAGCAGCTTGGCGGCTAGCGGGAACACCGGGGAGCTGTTTTTT. J is TRBJ2-2 and V is TRBV5-4; 7 bases are a match to TRBD2. Germline V gene sequence: CDR1 SGHNT, CDR2 YYREEE (reference sequence). The CDR3 is 16 residues long. V shed 0 bases and J 1 base; nucleotides not matched to a gene: 3.

This rearrangement joins TRBV6-5 to TRBJ2-2; D is possibly TRBD2 (6 bases). This CDR3 contains 14 residues. The germline V and J ends were trimmed by 5 bases and 6 bases, with 13 bases remaining between them. Per the germline V gene, CDR1 is MNHEY and CDR2 is SVGAGI. The CDR3 sequence is CASSPQGGAGELFF. The DNA for the CDR3 is TGTGCCAGCAGTCCTCAGGGCGGGGCCGGGGAGCTGTTTTTT.

V and J are TRBV29-1 and TRBJ2-1; tentatively, D is TRBD2 (7 bases). V was cut by 6 bases and J by 0 bases, with 9 bases left in between. The germline V gene has CDR1 SQVTM and CDR2 ANQGSEA. The length of the CDR3 is 13 residues. The CDR3 DNA follows: TGCAGCGTAGGGGGGGTCTCCTACAATGAGCAGTTCTTC. Its protein is CSVGGVSYNEQFF.

Comment on this clone: Other nucleotide sequences from this sample produce the same CDR3. V usage is TRBV7-9 and J usage is TRBJ2-5; no clear D. Trimming took off 5 bases at V and 5 bases at J, with 6 bases between the two ends. The CDR3 is 11 amino acids. Looked up from germline, CDR1 is SEHNR and CDR2 is FQNEAQ (reference sequence). The CDR3 region has the DNA TGTGCCAGCAGCCTGCAGGAGACCCAGTACTTC. Encoded protein: CASSLQETQYF.

This chain uses TRBV7-8 with TRBJ2-1; 12 bases fit TRBD2. Germline CDR1 reads SGHVS; CDR2 reads FQNEAQ. The length of the CDR3 is 15 residues. J gave up 8 bases and V 6 bases, and 8 bases lay outside the gene matches. The CDR3 region is CASRRTSGIVDEQFF. The DNA for the CDR3 is TGTGCCAGCAGAAGGACTAGCGGGATTGTGGATGAGCAGTTCTTC. Drawing the rest from reference TRBV7-8 and TRBJ2-1, the complete variable domain is GAGVSQSPRYKVAKRGQDVALRCDPISGHVSLFWYQQALGQGPEFLTYFQNEAQLDKSGLPSDRFFAERPEGSVSTLKIQRTQQEDSAVYLCASRRTSGIVDEQFFGPGTRLTVL.

V is TRBV13 and J is TRBJ1-5, with D unclear. V was shortened by 3 bases and J by 2 bases, with 11 bases between the two germline ends. The germline CDR1 and CDR2 sequences are PRHDT and FYEKMQ (reference sequence). This CDR3 has 15 residues. CDR3: CASSLRGDGNQPQHF. CDR3 nucleotides: TGTGCCAGCAGCTTGCGCGGTGACGGCAATCAGCCCCAGCATTTT. The full variable domain, rest sourced from reference TRBV13 and TRBJ1-5, is AAGVIQSPRHLIKEKRETATLKCYPIPRHDTVYWYQQGPGQDPQFLISFYEKMQSDKGSIPDRFSAQQFSDYHSELNMSSLELGDSALYFCASSLRGDGNQPQHFGDGTRLSIL.

The V and J genes are TRBV4-1 and TRBJ2-4; D is undetermined. Trimming cost V 2 bases and J 6 bases, with 5 bases left between them. CDR3 length: 12 residues. CDR1 and CDR2 from the germline V gene are MGHRA and YSYEKL. This chain's CDR3 is CASSQHSNIQYF. The CDR3 DNA is TGCGCCAGCAGCCAACACTCAAACATTCAGTACTTC.